The 17 T cell receptor beta chains in this list originate from one sample, sequenced in a study of blood T cell repertoires in COVID-19. TCRdb keeps only in-frame clones here, not all; method: immunoSEQ multiplex PCR. The table lists some 240,000 clones, over 70% of them singletons. Sequencing was performed on peripheral blood. These receptors originate from a woman between 65 and 79 years old with COVID-19, enrolled during active disease.

This chain uses TRBV27 with TRBJ2-1; maybe TRBD2 (6 bases). Trimming shortened V by 6 bases and J by 0 bases, and 12 bases separated the two germline ends. The CDR3 spans 15 residues. Looked up from germline, CDR1 is MNHEY and CDR2 is SMNVEV (reference sequence). CDR3 in amino acids: CASRPTSVSYNEQFF. In DNA, the CDR3 is TGTGCCAGCAGACCGACTAGTGTCTCCTACAATGAGCAGTTCTTC.

The chain has TRBV5-1 and TRBJ2-7, with 9 bases fitting TRBD2. The CDR3 runs 16 residues. Germline values: CDR1 SGHRS, CDR2 YFSETQ. J lost 5 bases, V lost 0 bases, and 9 bases had no gene match. The CDR3 sequence: CASSLVSSGAGDEQYF. Here the CDR3 DNA reads TGCGCCAGCAGCTTGGTGTCTAGCGGGGCCGGTGACGAGCAGTACTTC.

This chain links TRBV15 with TRBJ2-7; 9 bases map to TRBD2. Looked up from germline, CDR1 is LNHNV and CDR2 is YYDKDF (reference sequence). The CDR3 covers 15 residues. V gave up 0 bases and J gave up 0 bases; unmatched junction bases: 0. The CDR3, as DNA: TGTGCCACCAGCAGAGATAGCGGGAGCTCCTACGAGCAGTACTTC. Protein product: CATSRDSGSSYEQYF.

This chain connects TRBV30 to TRBJ2-2; a weak D match, TRBD1 (5 bases). There are 15 residues in the CDR3. Trimming took 5 bases from V and 1 from J, leaving 14 bases between them. Looked up from germline, CDR1 is GTSNPN and CDR2 is SVGIG (reference sequence). This CDR3 reads CAWGIKGQNTGELFF. CDR3 in DNA: TGTGCCTGGGGAATAAAAGGACAGAACACCGGGGAGCTGTTTTTT.

The V call is TRBV7-8, the J call TRBJ2-1; D unresolved. With 2 bases removed from V and 1 base from J, the gap between germline ends came to 12 bases. The CDR3 runs to 16 residues. Germline V gene sequence: CDR1 SGHVS, CDR2 FQNEAQ. CDR3 sequence reads: CASSLLGRISYNEQFF. CDR3 nucleotide sequence: TGTGCCAGCAGCTTACTAGGCCGGATTTCCTACAATGAGCAGTTCTTC.

V and J are TRBV5-1 and TRBJ1-5, with D possibly being TRBD1 (6 bases). This CDR3 has 15 residues. The germline CDR1 and CDR2 sequences are SGHRS and YFSETQ. V shed 0 bases and J shed 8 bases, with 15 bases lying between them. CDR3 protein: CASSLGGTPSEPQHF. The DNA for the CDR3 is TGCGCCAGCAGCTTGGGGGGGACACCATCAGAGCCCCAGCATTTT.

The chain combines TRBV6-5 with TRBJ2-7, with D possibly being TRBD2 (6 bases). Germline lookup yields CDR1 MNHEY and CDR2 SVGAGI. The CDR3 extends over 12 amino acids. Trimming removed 8 bases from V and 3 bases from J, with 11 bases in between. This CDR3 reads CASSRGLYEQYF. Written as DNA, the CDR3 is TGTGCCAGCTCAAGGGGACTCTACGAGCAGTACTTC.

The rearrangement links TRBV28 to TRBJ1-2; maybe TRBD1 (6 bases). Germline V gives CDR1 MDHEN, CDR2 SYDVKM. The CDR3 loop spans 13 amino acids. V dropped 6 bases and J dropped 8 bases, with 16 bases sitting between them. DNA of the CDR3: TGTGCCAGCAGCGTAGGGGGAACAGACGGCTACACCTTC. Protein product: CASSVGGTDGYTF.

This chain connects TRBV19 to TRBJ2-7, with 9 nucleotides matching TRBD1. From germline, CDR1 is LNHDA and CDR2 SQIVND (reference sequence). V gave up 4 bases and J gave up 5 bases; unmatched junction bases: 9. There are 15 residues in the CDR3. The DNA of the CDR3 is TGTGCCAGTAGTACGTCCGGGACAGGGAAAGACGAGCAGTACTTC. This codes for CASSTSGTGKDEQYF.

This chain joins TRBV2 and TRBJ1-2; possible D gene TRBD1, 5 bases. With 11 bases removed from V and 8 bases from J, the gap between germline ends came to 15 bases. CDR1 and CDR2 from the germline V gene are SNHLY and FYNNEI. This CDR3 has 11 amino acids. The CDR3 is CAGKIRGGYTF. CDR3 in DNA: TGTGCCGGGAAGATCCGGGGGGGCTACACCTTC.

This clone was seen more than once but under ten times. CDR3 region: CARSLLIQGVNQPQHF. The CDR3 DNA sequence: TGTGCCAGAAGCTTGCTGATACAGGGAGTCAATCAGCCCCAGCATTTT. This chain uses TRBV5-3 with TRBJ1-5; possible D gene TRBD1, 6 bases. TRBV5-3 is labeled an ORF, and its function is uncertain. The ends were cut back, 1 base at V and 3 bases at J, with 14 bases in the middle. The CDR3 has 16 residues.

The rearrangement joins TRBV6-4 to TRBJ1-1; D might be TRBD1 (6 bases). The length of the CDR3 is 13 residues. Germline V CDR1 and CDR2: MRHNA, SNTAGT. Between the trimmed V and J ends, which lost 6 bases and 2 bases, there was a span of 10 bases. The CDR3 reads CASRKQGNTEAFF. DNA of the CDR3: TGTGCCAGCAGAAAACAGGGAAACACTGAAGCTTTCTTT.

The gene calls are TRBV11-2 and TRBJ2-1; a possible D gene is TRBD1 (6 bases). CDR1 and CDR2 (germline): SGHAT, FQNNGV. V dropped 1 base and J dropped 2 bases, with 15 bases sitting between them. The CDR3 contains 17 residues. The CDR3 protein is CASSLAQGGVAYNEQFF. In DNA, the CDR3 is TGTGCCAGCAGCTTAGCTCAAGGGGGAGTCGCCTACAATGAGCAGTTCTTC.

Here the CDR3 reads CASSPSTDTQYF. For the CDR3, the DNA is TGTGCCAGCAGTCCAAGCACAGATACGCAGTATTTT. The J gene is TRBJ2-3, the V gene TRBV6-2 or TRBV6-3; the D is unclear. The CDR3 is 12 residues long. Germline loops: CDR1 MNHEY, CDR2 SVGEGT. Between the trimmed V and J ends, which lost 5 bases and 0 bases, there was a span of 3 bases.

This rearrangement joins TRBV2 to TRBJ1-5; D unclear. The CDR3 consists of 13 residues. Between the trimmed V and J ends, which lost 0 bases and 10 bases, there was a span of 10 bases. CDR1 is SNHLY, CDR2 FYNNEI, per germline. Here the CDR3 reads CASSEALWQPQHF. The CDR3 DNA reads as TGTGCCAGCAGTGAAGCGCTTTGGCAACCCCAGCATTTT.

This rearrangement joins TRBV28 to TRBJ2-1; 8 bases align to TRBD2. Germline V gene data show CDR1 as MDHEN and CDR2 as SYDVKM. CDR3 length equals 16 residues. V trimming: 5 bases; J trimming: 4 bases; junction bases outside the gene matches: 10. The CDR3 region is CASSPTSGGGYNEQFF. CDR3 coding DNA: TGTGCCAGCAGTCCTACTAGCGGTGGGGGGTACAATGAGCAGTTCTTC.

The rearrangement links TRBV3-1 (or the pseudogene TRBV3-2) to TRBJ2-7; a possible D gene is TRBD2 (5 bases). Trimming removed 1 base at V and 0 bases at J, with 10 bases between. The CDR3 has 15 amino acids. Germline V gene sequence: CDR1 LGHDT, CDR2 YNNKEL (reference sequence). CDR3 residues: CASSQAPSGSYEQYF. The DNA of the CDR3 is TGTGCCAGCAGCCAAGCCCCAAGCGGCTCCTACGAGCAGTACTTC.